Detailed here is one T cell receptor (beta chain). Its specificity is unknown. The data originate from a study of T cell responses to AZD1222 COVID-19 vaccine. Profiled with immunoSEQ multiplex PCR; TCRdb holds only in-frame clones, not every one. The table includes about 85,000 clones, roughly 90% detected once. Study-wide findings and caveats: The peak T cell response came first, and repertoires were sampled only after it. With dominance at 160-218 and 743-854, vaccine-associated CD4 TCRs spanned spike. Close to half of spike-specific TCRs reportedly recognize unmutated variant regions.

The CDR3 loop spans 15 amino acids. V shed 2 bases and J shed 2 bases, with 11 bases lying between them. Germline V gene lookup returns CDR1 SGHRS and CDR2 YFSETQ. The receptor was isolated from an adult in good health. The chain couples TRBV5-1 to TRBJ1-5, with a tentative D call TRBD1 (6 bases). Here the sequenced sample was peripheral blood, taken on day 0 of AZD1222 vaccination. This chain's CDR3 is CASSFSDSRNQPQHF. The CDR3 nucleotides read TGCGCCAGCAGCTTCTCGGACAGCCGCAATCAGCCCCAGCATTTT. Full variable domain (outside the CDR3, taken from reference TRBV5-1 and TRBJ1-5): KAGVTQTPRYLIKTRGQQVTLSCSPISGHRSVSWYQQTPGQGLQFLFEYFSETQRNKGNFPGRFSGRQFSNSRSEMNVSTLELGDSALYLCASSFSDSRNQPQHFGDGTRLSIL.